The 12 T cell receptor beta chains below come from one sample, sequenced in a study of long-term antiretroviral therapy in people with HIV. Samples were assayed with immunoSEQ v3.0 at survey level. This table comes from immunoSEQ multiplex PCR, and its TCRdb copy is limited to in-frame clones, with some not included. The profile shows 20,000 or so clones, around 76% of them singletons. The specimen comprised unsorted PBMCs, sampled 0.5 years before starting antiretroviral therapy. The origin of the receptors is a woman aged 45-59 years with HIV.

Remarks on this clone: The junction departs from the called germline gene at one end, perhaps through a read error. V and J are TRBV5-1 and TRBJ2-1; 12 bases align to TRBD2. The CDR3 is 14 amino acids. Per the germline V gene, CDR1 is SGHRS and CDR2 is YFSETQ. The CDR3 is CASSLGLAGPMLVF. DNA of the CDR3: TGCGCCAGCAGCCTCGGACTAGCGGGGCCGATGCTGGTCTTC.

The rearrangement uses TRBV29-1 and TRBJ2-5; perhaps D is TRBD1 or TRBD2 (5 bases each). CDR3 length equals 10 residues. CDR1 SQVTM and CDR2 ANQGSEA come from the germline V gene. Trimming stripped 8 bases from V and 3 bases from J, with 7 bases between. CDR3 in DNA: TGCAGCCGAGGGGAAGAGACCCAGTACTTC. This encodes CSRGEETQYF.

The chain combines TRBV4-1 with TRBJ1-2; a weak D match, TRBD1 (5 bases). This CDR3 is built from 16 residues. V shed 0 bases and J shed 4 bases, with 15 bases lying between them. The V gene's germline CDR1 is MGHRA and CDR2 YSYEKL. CDR3 in amino acids: CASSQDDQTGTYGYTF. As DNA, the CDR3 is TGCGCCAGCAGCCAAGATGATCAGACGGGGACCTATGGCTACACCTTC.

The CDR3, as DNA: TGTGCCAGCAGTGTATCACGGGGGGAAACCGGGGAGCTGTTTTTT. This gives the protein CASSVSRGETGELFF. V usage is TRBV6-5 and J usage is TRBJ2-2; 7 bases are shared with TRBD2. CDR1 is MNHEY, CDR2 SVGAGI, per germline. The CDR3 totals 15 residues. The V and J ends lost 5 bases and 5 bases, in that order; junction bases with no gene match: 8.

The chain recombines TRBV29-1 with TRBJ2-1; weak D call: TRBD2 (6 bases). The length of the CDR3 is 12 residues. Trimming removed 3 bases at V and 7 bases at J, with 10 bases between. CDR1 and CDR2 from the germline V gene are SQVTM and ANQGSEA. The CDR3 loop is CSVDVRENEQFF. The CDR3 bases are TGCAGCGTTGATGTTCGGGAGAATGAGCAGTTCTTC.

By sample fraction, this clone is medium-sized (0.01 to 0.1%). The V and J genes are TRBV9 and TRBJ1-1; weak D call: TRBD1 (5 bases). This CDR3 spans 17 amino acids. V lost 0 bases, J lost 0 bases, and 15 bases lay in between. CDR1 and CDR2 (germline): SGDLS, YYNGEE. The CDR3 sequence is CASSVVRGWGMNTEAFF. CDR3 in DNA: TGTGCCAGCAGCGTAGTAAGGGGATGGGGTATGAACACTGAAGCTTTCTTT.

This rearrangement joins TRBV18 to TRBJ1-3; D remains ambiguous. The germline V gene encodes CDR1 KGHSH and CDR2 LQKENI. This CDR3 spans 14 amino acids. V dropped 6 bases and J dropped 0 bases, with 9 bases sitting between them. As DNA, the CDR3 is TGTGCCAGCTCCGACGGATTCTCTGGAAACACCATATATTTT. This translates into CASSDGFSGNTIYF.

A few counts support this clone. V gene TRBV28 combines with J gene TRBJ1-5; D is unclear. CDR3 length equals 12 residues. V lost 8 bases, J lost 4 bases, and 9 bases lay in between. Germline lookup yields CDR1 MDHEN and CDR2 SYDVKM. The CDR3, as DNA: TGTGCCAGCGACATCCTTAATCAGCCCCAGCATTTT. Protein sequence: CASDILNQPQHF.

The chain links TRBV5-6 to TRBJ1-4; possible D gene TRBD1, 6 bases. The germline gives CDR1 SGHDT, CDR2 YYEEEE. The CDR3 is 15 amino acids. The V gene lost 4 bases and the J gene lost 4 bases, with 14 bases spanning the gap. CDR3 in amino acids: CASSPRQAYNEKLFF. CDR3 coding DNA: TGTGCCAGCAGCCCCCGACAGGCTTATAATGAAAAACTGTTTTTT.

The CDR3 region is CASSLPDRGGYTF. The DNA of the CDR3 is TGTGCCAGCAGCTTACCCGACAGGGGTGGCTACACCTTC. This chain uses TRBV7-3 with TRBJ1-2; 8 nucleotides align to TRBD1. V lost 2 bases, J lost 7 bases, and 3 bases stayed unmatched. Germline V lookup: CDR1 SGHTA, CDR2 FQGTGA. This CDR3 comprises 13 residues.

This clone was seen once. CDR3 in DNA: TGTGCTAGTGCGGGGGTAGCGCCTTCGGGCACAGATACGCAGTATTTT. Encoded protein: CASAGVAPSGTDTQYF. The gene calls are TRBV12-5 and TRBJ2-3; weak D call: TRBD2 (6 bases). CDR3 length: 16 residues. Germline values: CDR1 LGHNT, CDR2 FRNRAP. Trimming removed 7 bases from V and 1 base from J, with 18 bases in between. Full variable domain (missing parts from reference TRBV12-5 and TRBJ2-3): DARVTQTPRHKVTEMGQEVTMRCQPILGHNTVFWYRQTMMQGLELLAYFRNRAPLDDSGMPKDRFSAEMPDATLATLKIQPSEPRDSAVYFCASAGVAPSGTDTQYFGPGTRLTVL.

The V gene is TRBV6-4, the J gene TRBJ2-1; 8 bases match TRBD2. The CDR3 is made up of 15 amino acids. CDR1 and CDR2 from the germline V gene are MRHNA and SNTAGT. Trimming at V came to 4 bases and at J to 9 bases, leaving 11 bases not matched to a gene. The CDR3 is CASSVFPGGAGEQFF. The DNA for the CDR3 is TGTGCCAGCAGTGTTTTTCCGGGGGGGGCCGGTGAGCAGTTCTTC.